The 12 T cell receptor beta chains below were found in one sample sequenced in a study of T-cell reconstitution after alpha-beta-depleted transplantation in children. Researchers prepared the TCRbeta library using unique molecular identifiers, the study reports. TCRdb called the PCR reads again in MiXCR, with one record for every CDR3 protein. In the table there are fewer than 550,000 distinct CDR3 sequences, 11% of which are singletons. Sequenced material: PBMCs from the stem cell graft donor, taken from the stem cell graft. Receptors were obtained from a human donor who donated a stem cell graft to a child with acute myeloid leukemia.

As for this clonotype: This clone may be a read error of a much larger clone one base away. The CDR3 sequence is CSVRTGTGATGELFF. CDR3 coding DNA: TGCAGCGTTCGGACCGGGACAGGGGCCACCGGGGAGCTGTTTTTT. This chain joins TRBV29-1 and TRBJ2-2, with 10 bases matching TRBD1. With V trimmed by 5 bases and J by 4 bases, 7 bases remained unmatched. CDR1 and CDR2 (germline): SQVTM, ANQGSEA. This CDR3 spans 15 amino acids.

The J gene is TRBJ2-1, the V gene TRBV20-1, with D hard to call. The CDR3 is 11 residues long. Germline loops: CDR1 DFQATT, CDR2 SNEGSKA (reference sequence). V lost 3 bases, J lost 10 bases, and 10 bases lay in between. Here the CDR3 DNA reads TGCAGTGCTAGTAACCCCGGGGAGCAGTTCTTC. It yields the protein CSASNPGEQFF.

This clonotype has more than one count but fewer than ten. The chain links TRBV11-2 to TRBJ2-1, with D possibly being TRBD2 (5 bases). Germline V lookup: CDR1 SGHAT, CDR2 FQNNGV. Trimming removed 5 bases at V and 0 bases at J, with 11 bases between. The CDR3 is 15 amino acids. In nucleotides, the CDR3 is TGTGCCAGCAGCCGTCCGGGGAGCTCCTACAATGAGCAGTTCTTC. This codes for CASSRPGSSYNEQFF.

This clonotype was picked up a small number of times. The CDR3 loop is CSAAPLAGHTDTQYF. Here the CDR3 DNA reads TGCAGTGCTGCGCCATTAGCGGGACACACAGATACGCAGTATTTT. This chain links TRBV20-1 with TRBJ2-3; 8 bases map to TRBD2. With V trimmed by 5 bases and J by 2 bases, 9 bases remained unmatched. CDR3 size: 15 residues. CDR1 DFQATT and CDR2 SNEGSKA come from the germline V gene (reference sequence).

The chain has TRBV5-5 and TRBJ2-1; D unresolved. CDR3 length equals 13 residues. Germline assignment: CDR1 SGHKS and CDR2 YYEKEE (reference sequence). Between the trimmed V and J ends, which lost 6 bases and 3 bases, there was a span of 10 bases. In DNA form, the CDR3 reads TGTGCCAGCACCTCGTTCAACTACAATGAGCAGTTCTTC. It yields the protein CASTSFNYNEQFF.

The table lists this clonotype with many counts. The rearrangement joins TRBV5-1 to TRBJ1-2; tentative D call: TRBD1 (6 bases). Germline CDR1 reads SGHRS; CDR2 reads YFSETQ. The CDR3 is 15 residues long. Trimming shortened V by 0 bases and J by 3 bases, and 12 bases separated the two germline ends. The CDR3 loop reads CASSLVQGIYYGYTF. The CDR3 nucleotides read TGCGCCAGCAGCTTGGTTCAGGGGATTTACTATGGCTACACCTTC.

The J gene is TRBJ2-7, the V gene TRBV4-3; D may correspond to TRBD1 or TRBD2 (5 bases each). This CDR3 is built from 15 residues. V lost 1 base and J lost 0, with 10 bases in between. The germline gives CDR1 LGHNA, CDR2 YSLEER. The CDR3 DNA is TGCGCCAGCAGCCAAGTCTGGGGGACCTCCTACGAGCAGTACTTC. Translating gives CASSQVWGTSYEQYF.

The CDR3 reads CATSRDQGPGGEQYF. In DNA form, the CDR3 reads TGTGCCACCAGCAGAGATCAGGGACCCGGAGGGGAGCAGTACTTC. V usage is TRBV15 and J usage is TRBJ2-7, with D possibly TRBD2 on 6 matching bases. V gave up 0 bases and J gave up 7 bases, with 16 bases separating them. Germline V gene data show CDR1 as LNHNV and CDR2 as YYDKDF (reference sequence). The CDR3 totals 15 residues.

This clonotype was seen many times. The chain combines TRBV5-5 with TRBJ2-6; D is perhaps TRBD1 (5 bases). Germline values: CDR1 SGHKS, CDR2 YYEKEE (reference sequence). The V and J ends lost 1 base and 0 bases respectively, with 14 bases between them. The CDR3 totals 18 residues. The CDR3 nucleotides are TGTGCCAGCAGCTTGCGGTCCACAGGTACCTCTGGGGCCAACGTCCTGACTTTC. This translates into CASSLRSTGTSGANVLTF. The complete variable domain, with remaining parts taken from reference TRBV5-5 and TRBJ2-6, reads DAGVTQSPTHLIKTRGQQVTLRCSPISGHKSVSWYQQVLGQGPQFIFQYYEKEERGRGNFPDRFSARQFPNYSSELNVNALLLGDSALYLCASSLRSTGTSGANVLTFGAGSRLTVL.

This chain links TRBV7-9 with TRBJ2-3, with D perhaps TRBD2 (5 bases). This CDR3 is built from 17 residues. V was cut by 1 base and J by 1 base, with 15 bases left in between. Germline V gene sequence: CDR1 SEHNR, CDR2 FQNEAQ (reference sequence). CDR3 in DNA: TGTGCCAGCAGCTTAGGTCTCGGGGTAGCCCGCACAGATACGCAGTATTTT. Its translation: CASSLGLGVARTDTQYF.

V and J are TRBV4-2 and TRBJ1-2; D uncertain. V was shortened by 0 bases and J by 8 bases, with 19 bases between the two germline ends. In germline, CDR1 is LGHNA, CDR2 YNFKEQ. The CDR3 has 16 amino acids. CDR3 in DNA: TGTGCCAGCAGCCAAGATCGCTCGAGGACGGTGGGAGGCTACACCTTC. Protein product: CASSQDRSRTVGGYTF.

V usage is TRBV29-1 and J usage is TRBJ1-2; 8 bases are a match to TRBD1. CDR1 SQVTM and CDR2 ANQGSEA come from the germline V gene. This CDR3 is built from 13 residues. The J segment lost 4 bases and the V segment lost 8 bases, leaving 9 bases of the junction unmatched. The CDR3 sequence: CSTPGQGGYGYTF. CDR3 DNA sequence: TGCAGCACGCCCGGACAGGGAGGCTATGGCTACACCTTC.